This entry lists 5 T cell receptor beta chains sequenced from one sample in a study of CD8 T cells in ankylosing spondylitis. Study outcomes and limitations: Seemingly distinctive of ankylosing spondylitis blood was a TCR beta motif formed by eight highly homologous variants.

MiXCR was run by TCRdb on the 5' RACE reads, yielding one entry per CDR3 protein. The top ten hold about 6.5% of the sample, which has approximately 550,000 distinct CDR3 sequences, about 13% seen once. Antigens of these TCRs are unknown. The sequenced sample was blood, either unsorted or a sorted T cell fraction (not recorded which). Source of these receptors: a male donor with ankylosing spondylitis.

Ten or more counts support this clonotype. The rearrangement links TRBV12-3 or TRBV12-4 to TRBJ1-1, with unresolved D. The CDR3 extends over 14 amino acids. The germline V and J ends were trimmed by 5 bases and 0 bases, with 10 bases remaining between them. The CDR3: CASSPDGVNTEAFF. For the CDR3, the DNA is TGTGCCAGCAGTCCAGACGGAGTGAACACTGAAGCTTTCTTT.

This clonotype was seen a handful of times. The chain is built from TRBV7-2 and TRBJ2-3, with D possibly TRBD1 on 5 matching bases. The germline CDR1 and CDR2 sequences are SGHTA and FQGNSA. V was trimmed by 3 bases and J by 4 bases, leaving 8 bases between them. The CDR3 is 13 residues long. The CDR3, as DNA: TGTGCCAGCAGCTTGGTACAGGCAGATACGCAGTATTTT. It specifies CASSLVQADTQYF.

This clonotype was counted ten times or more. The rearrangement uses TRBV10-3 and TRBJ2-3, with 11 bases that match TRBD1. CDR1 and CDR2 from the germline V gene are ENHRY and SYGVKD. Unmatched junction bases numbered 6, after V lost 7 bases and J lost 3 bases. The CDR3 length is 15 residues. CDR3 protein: CAIKPGQGDTDTQYF. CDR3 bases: TGTGCCATCAAGCCGGGACAGGGGGATACAGATACGCAGTATTTT.

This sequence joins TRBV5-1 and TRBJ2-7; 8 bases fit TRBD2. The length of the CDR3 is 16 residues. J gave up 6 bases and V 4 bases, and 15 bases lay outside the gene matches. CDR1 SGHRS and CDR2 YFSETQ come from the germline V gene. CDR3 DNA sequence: TGCGCCAGCAGCCTGGGATTAGCGGGACGCTTTCGCGAGCAGTACTTC. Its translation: CASSLGLAGRFREQYF.

CDR3 sequence reads: CASTPPAGPNTGELFF. As DNA, the CDR3 is TGTGCCAGCACCCCCCCGGCGGGCCCGAACACCGGGGAGCTGTTTTTT. The chain couples TRBV7-9 to TRBJ2-2; a weak D match, TRBD2 (5 bases). CDR1 is SEHNR and CDR2 is FQNEAQ in the germline V gene (reference sequence). The CDR3 runs 16 residues. Deletions cut 7 bases from V and 0 bases from J, with 15 bases between.